A single sample gave rise to the 20 T cell receptor beta chains below, sequenced in a study of regulatory T cells in long-lasting Graves disease. The TCR beta library used iRepertoire HTBI primers with Arm-PCR amplification of CDR3. TCRdb independently ran MiXCR on the multiplex PCR reads; one entry per CDR3 protein. The data hold approximately 490,000 distinct CDR3 sequences, with under 20% observed a single time. Stated time point: newly diagnosed GD, antithyroid drugs for less than 3 months. PBMC RNA served as the TCR library source. The same data also contributed to another study, on T cells in Graves' hyperthyroidism and ophthalmopathy.

This material consisted of peripheral blood mononuclear cells (PBMCs), taken at new diagnosis, from a patient treated with antithyroid drugs. The source of these receptors is a man aged 35 to 55 with Graves disease.

The table lists this clonotype with many counts. The chain uses TRBV20-1 and TRBJ2-1, with TRBD2 matching 9 bases. The CDR3 covers 15 residues. CDR1 is DFQATT, CDR2 SNEGSKA, per germline (reference sequence). V shed 4 bases, J shed 9 bases, and the junction held 13 bases outside the gene matches. The CDR3, as DNA: TGCAGTGCTAAGAGCCTAGCGGGGAGCCGGATTGAGCAGTTCTTC. This sequence encodes CSAKSLAGSRIEQFF.

The rearrangement uses TRBV29-1 and TRBJ2-7; D might be TRBD2 (6 bases). This CDR3 has 14 residues. The V end lost 4 bases, the J end lost 5 bases, and 18 bases lay between the germline ends. Germline lookup yields CDR1 SQVTM and CDR2 ANQGSEA. CDR3 DNA: TGCAGCGTTGGTCGGAGGGAGAGAAACCACGAGCAGTACTTC. This codes for CSVGRRERNHEQYF.

This chain uses TRBV10-3 with TRBJ1-1, with 7 positions matching TRBD1. Germline lookup yields CDR1 ENHRY and CDR2 SYGVKD. This CDR3 has 15 amino acids. V shed 3 bases and J 2 bases; nucleotides not matched to a gene: 6. The CDR3 DNA reads as TGTGCCATCAGTGATACCGGGACAGCTAACACTGAAGCTTTCTTT. Its translation is CAISDTGTANTEAFF.

The sample holds a few counts of this clonotype. V is TRBV9 and J is TRBJ2-7; 9 bases are shared with TRBD1. This CDR3 has 16 amino acids. V trimming: 0 bases; J trimming: 3 bases; junction bases outside the gene matches: 7. Per the germline V gene, CDR1 is SGDLS and CDR2 is YYNGEE. The CDR3 DNA sequence: TGTGCCAGCAGCGTAGGTTCGGGACAGGGTAACTACGAGCAGTACTTC. It codes for CASSVGSGQGNYEQYF.

This clonotype came up many times. The V call is TRBV27, the J call TRBJ2-1; 15 bases align to TRBD2. CDR3 length: 16 residues. Trimming at V came to 3 bases and at J to 6 bases, leaving 3 bases not matched to a gene. CDR1 and CDR2 from the germline V gene are MNHEY and SMNVEV (reference sequence). The CDR3 DNA reads TGTGCCAGCAGTTTGGGACTAGCGGGAGGTTTCAATGAGCAGTTCTTC. It is translated as CASSLGLAGGFNEQFF.

The chain links TRBV3-1 to TRBJ2-4; D is perhaps TRBD1 (5 bases). From germline, CDR1 is LGHDT and CDR2 YNNKEL (reference sequence). V was trimmed by 1 base and J by 2 bases, leaving 6 bases between them. CDR3 size: 14 residues. CDR3 loop: CASSQGTTKNIQYF. The CDR3 bases are TGTGCCAGCAGCCAAGGGACAACCAAAAACATTCAGTACTTC.

This clonotype was detected many times. The chain carries TRBV30 and TRBJ1-1; D is ambiguous. The CDR3 consists of 14 residues. The V gene lost 4 bases and the J gene lost 2 bases, with 14 bases spanning the gap. Germline lookup yields CDR1 GTSNPN and CDR2 SVGIG (reference sequence). Written as DNA, the CDR3 is TGTGCCTGGAACCCCGGACGGGGAAACACTGAAGCTTTCTTT. It encodes CAWNPGRGNTEAFF.

This clonotype was counted at least ten times. This chain uses TRBV12-3 or TRBV12-4 with TRBJ2-7, with 10 bases fitting TRBD2. CDR3 length: 14 amino acids. V was clipped by 4 bases and J by 7 bases; unmatched bases: 7. The CDR3 sequence is CASSSLAGVGEQYF. As DNA, the CDR3 is TGTGCCAGCAGTTCTCTAGCGGGAGTTGGGGAGCAGTACTTC.

This clonotype was seen at least ten times. One junction end does not reproduce the germline sequence, and a read error may be involved. The rearrangement uses TRBV28 and TRBJ2-1, with 8 nucleotides matching TRBD2. In germline, CDR1 is MDHEN, CDR2 SYDVKM. The CDR3 runs to 12 residues. In DNA form, the CDR3 reads TGTGCCAGCAGTATGGGGACTAGGAGGACGGTCTTC. It translates to CASSMGTRRTVF.

There are many counts of this clonotype. The V call is TRBV11-2, the J call TRBJ2-7, with D perhaps matching TRBD2 (5 bases). There are 17 residues in the CDR3. CDR1 and CDR2 (germline): SGHAT, FQNNGV. The V end was cut by 5 bases, the J end by 0 bases, with 20 bases between. CDR3 nucleotides: TGTGCCAGCAGCCGACTAAAGGGCCCCTCCCCCTCCTACGAGCAGTACTTC. It translates to CASSRLKGPSPSYEQYF.

This clonotype has just a few counts. The rearrangement uses TRBV11-2 and TRBJ2-2; 10 bases map to TRBD1. The V segment lost 5 bases and the J segment 13 bases; nucleotides outside the gene matches: 7. The V gene's germline CDR1 is SGHAT and CDR2 FQNNGV. The CDR3 has 13 residues. The CDR3 coding sequence is TGTGCCAGCAGCGAAGACAGGGGGCCGCGGCTGTTTTTT. This gives the protein CASSEDRGPRLFF. Variable domain in full (rest from reference TRBV11-2 and TRBJ2-2): EAGVAQSPRYKIIEKRQSVAFWCNPISGHATLYWYQQILGQGPKLLIQFQNNGVVDDSQLPKDRFSAERLKGVDSTLKIQPAKLEDSAVYLCASSEDRGPRLFFGEGSRLTVL.

The V call is TRBV6-4, the J call TRBJ2-3; D is possibly TRBD2 (5 bases). Germline V gives CDR1 MRHNA, CDR2 SNTAGT. The V end lost 3 bases, the J end lost 6 bases, and 10 bases lay between the germline ends. The CDR3 spans 13 residues. The CDR3 nucleotides are TGTGCCAGCAGTGAGAGGGTGTTGGATACGCAGTATTTT. Translated: CASSERVLDTQYF.

This clonotype has at least ten counts. The V call is TRBV6-5, the J call TRBJ2-2, with D perhaps matching TRBD1 (6 bases). Trimming shortened V by 2 bases and J by 2 bases, and 15 bases separated the two germline ends. The CDR3 loop spans 17 amino acids. From germline, CDR1 is MNHEY and CDR2 SVGAGI. The CDR3 DNA reads as TGTGCCAGCAGTTACCGAAACAGGGTACCTAACACCGGGGAGCTGTTTTTT. It codes for CASSYRNRVPNTGELFF.

This clonotype was counted between two and nine times. This chain links TRBV29-1 with TRBJ1-2; 9 positions agree with TRBD1. J gave up 8 bases and V 5 bases, and 3 bases lay outside the gene matches. This CDR3 is built from 11 residues. Germline assignment: CDR1 SQVTM and CDR2 ANQGSEA. Here the CDR3 DNA reads TGCAGCGTTACAGGGGGCCAAGGCTACACCTTC. It encodes CSVTGGQGYTF.

This clonotype was found many times. J is TRBJ1-2 and V is TRBV6-2 or TRBV6-3; D gene unclear. Germline CDR1 and CDR2: MNHEY and SVGEGT. The CDR3 is made up of 12 amino acids. V was trimmed by 5 bases and J by 5 bases, leaving 9 bases between them. CDR3 DNA: TGTGCCAGCAGTCCTGGACCTTATGGCTACACCTTC. This codes for CASSPGPYGYTF.

In its sample, this clonotype was seen many times. The V and J genes are TRBV3-1 and TRBJ2-4; D is possibly TRBD1 (6 bases). The CDR3 has 15 amino acids. Germline V gives CDR1 LGHDT, CDR2 YNNKEL (reference sequence). Trimming took off 0 bases at V and 9 bases at J, with 15 bases between the two ends. The CDR3 here is CASSQERGKISIQYF. CDR3 nucleotide sequence: TGTGCCAGCAGCCAAGAAAGGGGGAAGATCTCCATTCAGTACTTC.

This clonotype came up many times. The chain joins TRBV28 to TRBJ2-5, with 8 bases matching TRBD1. The J segment lost 4 bases and the V segment lost 7 bases, leaving 5 bases of the junction unmatched. Germline CDR1 MDHEN, CDR2 SYDVKM. The CDR3 spans 13 residues. The CDR3 loop is CASTPTGVETQYF. The CDR3 DNA reads as TGTGCCAGCACCCCGACAGGGGTAGAGACCCAGTACTTC. Using reference TRBV28 and TRBJ2-5 for the parts outside the CDR3, the full variable domain is DVKVTQSSRYLVKRTGEKVFLECVQDMDHENMFWYRQDPGLGLRLIYFSYDVKMKEKGDIPEGYSVSREKKERFSLILESASTNQTSMYLCASTPTGVETQYFGPGTRLLVL.

This clonotype showed up just a few times. CDR3 bases: TGTGCCAGCAGTTTATATATGAAGACCCAGTACTTC. This gives the protein CASSLYMKTQYF. The rearrangement joins TRBV12-3 or TRBV12-4 to TRBJ2-5; D is uncertain. The CDR3 contains 12 residues. V was clipped by 2 bases and J by 6 bases, with 7 bases between them.

The rearrangement joins TRBV27 to TRBJ2-5; the D gene is possibly TRBD2 (5 bases). The CDR3 sequence is 14 residues long. Trimming stripped 2 bases from V and 4 bases from J, with 11 bases between. Germline CDR1 and CDR2: MNHEY and SMNVEV (reference sequence). CDR3 loop: CASSLNTGVETQYF. The CDR3 nucleotides read TGTGCCAGCAGTTTAAATACCGGGGTAGAGACCCAGTACTTC.

Many counts were recorded for this clonotype. The CDR3 loop is CASSQAQNTQYF. The CDR3 region has the DNA TGTGCCAGCAGCCAAGCACAGAATACGCAGTATTTT. V usage is TRBV3-1 and J usage is TRBJ2-3, with D unclear. With 1 base removed from V and 7 bases from J, the gap between germline ends came to 6 bases. CDR1 and CDR2 from the germline V gene are LGHDT and YNNKEL (reference sequence). The CDR3 spans 12 residues.